These 3 T cell receptor beta chains were all obtained from the same sample, sequenced in a study of shared clonotypes between healthy human individuals. The method was immunoSEQ multiplex PCR; TCRdb's version includes in-frame clones alone and lacks a portion of them. The sample holds some 2,000,000 clones, roughly 96% seen once. Sample: naive CD4+ T cells sorted from blood. Subset in this sample: CD45RA+ positively selected. These TCRs come from a man between 18 and 35 years old in good health.

The chain has TRBV5-4 and TRBJ2-5; D might be TRBD2 (5 bases). The CDR3 contains 16 residues. Deletions cut 2 bases from V and 1 base from J, with 15 bases between. The V gene's germline CDR1 is SGHNT and CDR2 YYREEE (reference sequence). The CDR3 region has the DNA TGTGCCAGCAGCTTAGGGCAGGAGGCTCTCCAAGAGACCCAGTACTTC. Its translation is CASSLGQEALQETQYF.

The V call is TRBV29-1, the J call TRBJ2-7; TRBD2 is a possible D gene (6 bases). With 4 bases removed from V and 3 bases from J, the gap between germline ends came to 7 bases. Germline-derived CDR1 and CDR2 are SQVTM and ANQGSEA. The length of the CDR3 is 11 residues. The CDR3: CSVGEVYEQYF. The CDR3 coding sequence is TGCAGCGTTGGGGAGGTCTACGAGCAGTACTTC.

The V and J genes are TRBV7-9 and TRBJ2-7, with 7 bases identical to TRBD1. The ends lost 6 bases at V and 11 bases at J; junction bases unmatched: 10. The CDR3 sequence is 12 residues long. Germline CDR1 and CDR2: SEHNR and FQNEAQ (reference sequence). In DNA form, the CDR3 reads TGTGCCAGCAGATACTGGACAGGTCTGGAGTACTTC. Protein: CASRYWTGLEYF.